These T cell receptor beta chains were read from a single sample in a study of blood T cell repertoires in COVID-19. Clones were sequenced by immunoSEQ multiplex PCR, and TCRdb holds only the in-frame ones, with some missing. The sample shows roughly 460,000 clones, over 85% of them seen only once. The sample comprised peripheral blood. These receptor sequences come from a man aged 18 to 29 with COVID-19, enrolled during active disease. The CDR3 runs from the conserved cysteine through the conserved F or W. A D gene is named only where the DNA matches it firmly. Size values are once, few and many counts, or a class for expanded clones, and some rows have none.

clone_size	v_call	d_call	j_call	cdr3_aa	cdr3_nt
.	TRBV2	TRBD1	TRBJ1-1	CASSRDRANTEAFF	TGTGCCAGCAGCCGGGACAGGGCGAACACTGAAGCTTTCTTT
.	TRBV5-4	.	TRBJ2-5	CASSWGLETQYF	TGTGCCAGCAGTTGGGGCCTTGAGACCCAGTACTTC
.	TRBV5-4	TRBD2	TRBJ2-5	CASSLAGGGQETQYF	TGTGCCAGCAGCTTAGCGGGGGGCGGGCAAGAGACCCAGTACTTC
.	TRBV6-5	.	TRBJ2-7	CASSYMGGVYEQYF	TGTGCCAGCAGTTACATGGGGGGAGTCTACGAGCAGTACTTC
.	TRBV6-5	TRBD1	TRBJ2-3	CASSYSDRGDTQYF	TGTGCCAGCAGTTATTCGGACAGGGGAGATACGCAGTATTTT
.	TRBV12-5	TRBD1	TRBJ1-5	CASGLVLGQGGNQPQHF	TGTGCTAGTGGTTTGGTTTTGGGACAGGGAGGCAATCAGCCCCAGCATTTT
.	TRBV24-1	TRBD2	TRBJ2-1	CATSPNSGVGSYNEQFF	TGTGCCACCAGCCCAAATAGCGGGGTAGGGTCCTACAATGAGCAGTTCTTC
.	TRBV5-1	.	TRBJ2-3	CASRAGVSTDTQYF	TGCGCCAGCAGGGCAGGGGTAAGCACAGATACGCAGTATTTT
.	TRBV5-4	TRBD2	TRBJ2-1	CASSSGLAEYNEQFF	TGTGCCAGCAGCTCGGGACTAGCGGAATACAATGAGCAGTTCTTC
.	TRBV19	.	TRBJ2-7	CASSIVGRGYEQYF	TGTGCCAGTAGTATAGTTGGCAGGGGCTACGAGCAGTACTTC
.	TRBV18	TRBD1	TRBJ2-1	CASSPVAGTGLSEQFF	TGTGCCAGCTCACCGGTCGCGGGGACAGGGTTGAGTGAGCAGTTCTTC
.	TRBV12-5	TRBD2	TRBJ2-5	CASGLTGLPAETQYF	TGTGCTAGTGGTCTTACGGGACTACCAGCCGAGACCCAGTACTTC
.	TRBV5-1	.	TRBJ1-4	CASTSGQSIF	TGCGCCAGCACCTCGGGACAAAGCATTTTT
.	TRBV2	.	TRBJ1-1	CASSEMGAENTEAFF	TGTGCCAGCAGTGAAATGGGGGCGGAGAACACTGAAGCTTTCTTT
.	TRBV30	.	TRBJ1-1	CACGGATEAFF	TGTGCCTGTGGGGGGGCCACTGAAGCTTTCTTT
.	TRBV30	TRBD1	TRBJ1-5	CAWDRQGHQPQHF	TGTGCCTGGGACAGACAGGGGCATCAGCCCCAGCATTTT
.	TRBV4-1	.	TRBJ1-1	CASSPTTNTEAFF	TGCGCCAGCAGCCCGACTACGAACACTGAAGCTTTCTTT
.	TRBV2	TRBD2	TRBJ2-2	CASSVDSGRPNTGELFF	TGTGCCAGCAGTGTTGATAGCGGGAGGCCGAACACCGGGGAGCTGTTTTTT
many	TRBV27	.	TRBJ2-7	CARSNGRLQGEQYF	TGTGCCAGGTCTAACGGGCGACTACAAGGCGAGCAGTACTTC
.	TRBV18	.	TRBJ2-2	CASSPTLDGAQTGELFF	TGTGCCAGCTCACCAACTTTGGATGGGGCGCAGACCGGGGAGCTGTTTTTT
.	TRBV6-5	TRBD1	TRBJ2-7	CASRDRAAYEQYF	TGTGCCAGCAGGGACAGGGCCGCCTACGAGCAGTACTTC
many	TRBV5-4	.	TRBJ2-2	CASSLARGGRTGELFF	TGTGCCAGCAGCTTGGCCCGCGGAGGGAGGACCGGGGAGCTGTTTTTT
.	TRBV18	TRBD1	TRBJ1-1	CASMTGENTEAFF	TGTGCCAGCATGACAGGGGAGAACACTGAAGCTTTCTTT
.	TRBV5-4	TRBD1	TRBJ2-7	CASRLTGDGSYEQYF	TGTGCCAGCAGGTTGACAGGGGATGGCTCCTACGAGCAGTACTTC
.	TRBV7-6	.	TRBJ2-6	CASSRPLAPGANVLTF	TGTGCCAGCAGCCGCCCGCTAGCTCCTGGGGCCAACGTCCTGACTTTC
.	TRBV10-3	TRBD1	TRBJ2-3	CAISLGQGSTDTQYF	TGTGCCATCAGCCTCGGACAGGGGAGCACAGATACGCAGTATTTT
.	TRBV19	.	TRBJ1-2	CASSLTTADYGYTF	TGTGCCAGTAGTCTAACTACGGCCGACTATGGCTACACCTTC
few	TRBV5-4	TRBD1	TRBJ1-1	CASSSLGQARGAFF	TGTGCCAGCAGCTCCCTGGGACAGGCCCGCGGAGCTTTCTTT
.	TRBV6-2/TRBV6-3	TRBD2	TRBJ2-7	CASSSRGLAGPEQYF	TGTGCCAGCAGTTCCCGCGGTCTAGCGGGACCCGAGCAGTACTTC
.	TRBV6-2/TRBV6-3	TRBD2	TRBJ2-3	CASSSWTSGIDTDTQYF	TGTGCCAGCAGTTCTTGGACTAGCGGGATAGACACAGATACGCAGTATTTT
.	TRBV3-1/TRBV3-2	TRBD1	TRBJ2-7	CASSPRDREQYF	TGTGCCAGCAGCCCAAGGGACAGAGAGCAGTACTTC
.	TRBV25-1	.	TRBJ1-1	CASSGEVFTGIRNTEAFF	TGTGCCAGCAGTGGAGAAGTCTTCACAGGGATAAGGAACACTGAAGCTTTCTTT
.	TRBV19	.	TRBJ1-6	CASSTEGNSPLHF	TGTGCCAGTAGTACGGAGGGGAATTCACCCCTCCACTTT
.	TRBV7-6	.	TRBJ1-1	CASQGQGYTEAFF	TGTGCCAGCCAGGGGCAAGGATACACTGAAGCTTTCTTT
.	TRBV7-8	.	TRBJ1-5	CASSLAGGANQPQHF	TGTGCCAGCAGCTTAGCGGGAGGGGCAAATCAGCCCCAGCATTTT
.	TRBV30	TRBD1	TRBJ2-1	CAWSATDRGLYNEQFF	TGTGCCTGGAGTGCGACCGACAGGGGTCTTTACAATGAGCAGTTCTTC
.	TRBV27	.	TRBJ2-5	CASSRPGTGETQYF	TGTGCCAGCAGCCGACCTGGTACGGGGGAGACCCAGTACTTC
.	TRBV6-4	.	TRBJ1-2	CASGQGDYGYTF	TGTGCCAGCGGCCAGGGCGACTATGGCTACACCTTC
.	TRBV13	.	TRBJ2-7	CASSSQLAPEQYF	TGTGCCAGCAGCTCACAACTAGCTCCCGAGCAGTACTTC
.	TRBV7-9	.	TRBJ2-7	CASSLALPEEQYF	TGTGCCAGCAGCTTAGCCCTACCGGAGGAGCAGTACTTC
few	TRBV6-5	.	TRBJ2-1	CASSYGFMGEDEQFF	TGTGCCAGCAGTTACGGTTTCATGGGGGAGGATGAGCAGTTCTTC
.	TRBV12-5	.	TRBJ2-3	CASARASWDTQYF	TGTGCTAGTGCGAGGGCCTCCTGGGATACGCAGTATTTT
.	TRBV28	.	TRBJ2-7	CASIETGTGEQYF	TGTGCCAGCATCGAAACGGGAACCGGCGAGCAGTACTTC
.	TRBV11-2	.	TRBJ2-7	CASSGSGEQYF	TGTGCCAGCAGCGGATCGGGCGAGCAGTACTTC
.	TRBV9	.	TRBJ2-2	CASSVDENRWATGELFF	TGTGCCAGCAGCGTGGACGAGAACAGGTGGGCCACCGGGGAGCTGTTTTTT
once	TRBV6-5	.	TRBJ1-4	CASSSKRRSEKLFF	TGTGCCAGCAGTTCCAAGAGACGGAGTGAAAAACTGTTTTTT
.	TRBV27	.	TRBJ1-3	CASSLSASLRTIYF	TGTGCCAGCAGTTTATCAGCATCCCTTCGCACCATATATTTT
.	TRBV20-1	.	TRBJ1-2	CSARFRYGYTF	TGCAGTGCTAGGTTCCGCTATGGCTACACCTTC
.	TRBV29-1	.	TRBJ1-1	CSVRFVLNTEAFF	TGCAGCGTCCGTTTCGTCCTGAACACTGAAGCTTTCTTT
.	TRBV30	.	TRBJ2-5	CAWSRRGETQYF	TGTGCCTGGAGTAGAAGGGGGGAGACCCAGTACTTC
.	TRBV12-5	TRBD1	TRBJ2-7	CASGPSPGQALTYEQYF	TGTGCTAGTGGTCCGTCCCCGGGACAGGCATTAACCTACGAGCAGTACTTC
.	TRBV7-8	.	TRBJ2-4	CASSRSGIAKNIQYF	TGTGCCAGCAGCCGCTCAGGAATCGCCAAAAACATTCAGTACTTC
.	TRBV12-3/TRBV12-4	TRBD2	TRBJ2-1	CASAGVGEQFF	TGTGCCAGCGCGGGGGTTGGTGAGCAGTTCTTC
.	TRBV19	.	TRBJ1-5	CASTPGADQPQHF	TGTGCCAGTACCCCGGGAGCCGATCAGCCCCAGCATTTT
.	TRBV3-1/TRBV3-2	.	TRBJ1-4	CASSRGHGNEKLFF	TGTGCCAGCAGCCGCGGACACGGTAATGAAAAACTGTTTTTT
.	TRBV10-1	.	TRBJ2-3	CASSDSRVTDTQYF	TGCGCCAGCAGTGACAGCAGGGTAACAGATACGCAGTATTTT
.	TRBV27	.	TRBJ2-2	CASSYYHNTGELFF	TGTGCCAGCAGCTACTATCACAACACCGGGGAGCTGTTTTTT